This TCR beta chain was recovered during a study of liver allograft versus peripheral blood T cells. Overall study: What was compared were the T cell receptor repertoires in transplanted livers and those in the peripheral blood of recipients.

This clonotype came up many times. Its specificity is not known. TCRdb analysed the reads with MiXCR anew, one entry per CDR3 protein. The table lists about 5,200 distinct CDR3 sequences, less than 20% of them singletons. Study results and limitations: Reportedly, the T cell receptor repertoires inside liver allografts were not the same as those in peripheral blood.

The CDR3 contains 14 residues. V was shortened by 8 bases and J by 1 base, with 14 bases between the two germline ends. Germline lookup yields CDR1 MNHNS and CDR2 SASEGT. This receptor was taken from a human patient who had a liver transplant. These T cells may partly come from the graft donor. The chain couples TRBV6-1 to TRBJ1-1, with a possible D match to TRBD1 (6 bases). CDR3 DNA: TGTGCCAGCCGAGGGGGTAGGTGGAACACTGAAGCTTTCTTT. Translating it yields CASRGGRWNTEAFF.